These T cell receptor beta chains were read from a single sample in a study of T cells in Graves' hyperthyroidism and ophthalmopathy. TCRdb independently ran MiXCR on the multiplex PCR reads; one entry per CDR3 protein. The sample gives 660,000 or so distinct CDR3 sequences, about 45% of which show up once; about 7% is in the top ten. Specimen: peripheral blood or thyroid tissue (not recorded which). All receptors derive from an adult man with Graves' disease, either hyperthyroidism or ophthalmopathy (not recorded which). Both conserved end residues are part of each CDR3. The D gene is left open where the match is weak. The size entry is marked missing in some rows and otherwise reads once, few, many or a size class.

j_call,d_call,cdr3_length,clone_size,v_call,cdr3_nt,cdr3_aa
TRBJ2-5,TRBD2,15,NA,TRBV7-2,TGTGCCAGCAGCCCGGGAGCGGGGTACCAAGAGACCCAGTACTTC,CASSPGAGYQETQYF
TRBJ1-5,NA,15,NA,TRBV2,TGTGCCAGCAGTCGAGGTCGGGGATCAGGACAGCCCCAGCATTTT,CASSRGRGSGQPQHF
TRBJ2-7,NA,15,few,TRBV7-9,TGTGCCAGCAGTTCCGCCAGCGGGACAGCCTACGAGCAGTACTTC,CASSSASGTAYEQYF
TRBJ2-5,TRBD1,15,many,TRBV2,TGTGCCAGCAGGAAGGAGACAGGGATTGCGGAGACCCAGTACTTC,CASRKETGIAETQYF
TRBJ2-5,TRBD1,15,many,TRBV7-3,TGTGCCAGCAGCTTATACGCGACAGGGCTAGAGACCCAGTACTTC,CASSLYATGLETQYF
TRBJ2-5,TRBD2,16,NA,TRBV20-1,TGCAGTGCTAGAGACCTAGCGGGAGGGCCAACGGAGACCCAGTACTTC,CSARDLAGGPTETQYF
TRBJ1-6,NA,11,NA,TRBV11-1,TGTGCCAGCCTCTGGGATTCACCCCTCCACTTT,CASLWDSPLHF
TRBJ2-5,NA,14,once,TRBV5-1,TGCGCCAGCAGCTCGAGACACTTCCAAGAGACCCAGTACTTC,CASSSRHFQETQYF
TRBJ1-2,NA,13,NA,TRBV5-1,TGCGCCAGCAGCCCCCAGGGGAGGAATGGCTACACCTTC,CASSPQGRNGYTF
TRBJ1-1,NA,13,NA,TRBV20-1,TGCAGTGCTAGTACCCCACAGAACACTGAAGCTTTCTTT,CSASTPQNTEAFF
TRBJ1-5,NA,14,NA,TRBV7-3,TGTGCCAGCAGCTTAGAGGGCCGCGATCAGCCCCAGCATTTT,CASSLEGRDQPQHF
TRBJ1-3,NA,15,many,TRBV10-3,TGTGCCATCAGCGCGGTCACCAAAGCTGGAAACACCATATATTTT,CAISAVTKAGNTIYF
TRBJ1-4,TRBD1,14,NA,TRBV12-3/TRBV12-4,TGTGCCAGCAGGCTCGGGACAGGAAATGAAAAACTGTTTTTT,CASRLGTGNEKLFF
TRBJ2-5,TRBD1,15,many,TRBV24-1,TGTGCCACCAGTGATCCGACAGGGGGCGCGGAGACCCAGTACTTC,CATSDPTGGAETQYF
TRBJ1-1,NA,15,many,TRBV7-9,TGTGCCAGCAGCTTATGGGGGCAGGGCGACACTGAAGCTTTCTTT,CASSLWGQGDTEAFF
TRBJ2-7,NA,11,NA,TRBV7-6,TGTGCTCGAGGACAGTTCTACGAGCAGTACTTC,CARGQFYEQYF
TRBJ2-7,NA,15,NA,TRBV6-1,TGTGCCAGCAGTGAACGGGGGACAAACCTTTACGAGCAGTACTTC,CASSERGTNLYEQYF
TRBJ1-4,NA,14,NA,TRBV19,TGTGCCAGCTCACCAGACAGCATTAATGAAAAACTGTTTTTT,CASSPDSINEKLFF
TRBJ1-1,NA,12,once,TRBV29-1,TGCAGCTCCCAGGGGAGGAGCACTGAAGCTTTCTTT,CSSQGRSTEAFF
TRBJ2-7,NA,15,NA,TRBV19,TGTGCCAGTAGCTTCCTCTTGGGGCGCGCTCACGAGCAGTACTTC,CASSFLLGRAHEQYF
TRBJ1-2,NA,14,NA,TRBV29-1,TGCAGCGTCGTGTCGGCAGGGGAATTAAAGGGCTACACCTTC,CSVVSAGELKGYTF
TRBJ1-1,NA,15,NA,TRBV2,TGTGCCAGCAGTCTCCAATCTGAGGGGAGCACTGAAGCTTTCTTT,CASSLQSEGSTEAFF
TRBJ1-1,NA,14,NA,TRBV9,TGTGCCAGCAGCGTAGGTAACGCGAACACTGAAGCTTTCTTT,CASSVGNANTEAFF
TRBJ1-5,NA,13,NA,TRBV2,TGTGCCAGCAGTTCAGGGGTTCGTCAGCCCCAGCATTTT,CASSSGVRQPQHF
TRBJ1-2,NA,14,NA,TRBV6-5,TGTGCCAGCAGCCTCGGACGGATAGCCTATGGCTACACCTTC,CASSLGRIAYGYTF
TRBJ2-5,NA,14,many,TRBV7-2,TGTGCCAGCAGCTTAGACTCAGGGATAGAGACCCAGTACTTC,CASSLDSGIETQYF
TRBJ2-7,NA,14,NA,TRBV28,TGTGCCAGCAGTTTAGGGGGGCAGTGGTACGAGCAGTACTTC,CASSLGGQWYEQYF
TRBJ2-7,TRBD1,15,few,TRBV11-2,TGTGCCAGCAGCAGCTGGGACAGGGAAGTTGGCGAGCAGTACTTC,CASSSWDREVGEQYF
TRBJ2-7,TRBD2,15,NA,TRBV19,TGTGCCAGTAGTATACTAGCGGGGGAGTCCTACGAGCAGTACTTC,CASSILAGESYEQYF
TRBJ1-1,TRBD1,14,NA,TRBV2,TGTGCCAGGAGCGGACAGGGGGCAGGCACTGAAGCTTTCTTT,CARSGQGAGTEAFF
TRBJ1-1,NA,14,NA,TRBV5-1,TGCGCCAGCAGTTTATATACCGACGGCACTGAAGCTTTCTTT,CASSLYTDGTEAFF
TRBJ2-2,TRBD2,14,NA,TRBV20-1,TGCAGTGCGAGGCGGGGGGTGAACACCGGGGAGCTGTTTTTT,CSARRGVNTGELFF
TRBJ1-1,NA,14,many,TRBV7-9,TGTGCCAGCAGGTCAGGGGTAGGGGACACTGAAGCTTTCTTT,CASRSGVGDTEAFF
TRBJ1-4,NA,13,NA,TRBV11-2,TGTGCCAGCAGCTTAGAGGGGGGGGGAAAACTGTTTTTT,CASSLEGGGKLFF
TRBJ2-5,TRBD1,13,NA,TRBV7-2,TGTGCCACCCATCGGGGACAGGGCGAGACCCAGTACTTC,CATHRGQGETQYF
TRBJ2-7,TRBD2,18,NA,TRBV7-9,TGTGCCAGCGCCCCCACAGGGGGGGGACTAGCGGGGTCCTACGAGCAGTACTTC,CASAPTGGGLAGSYEQYF
TRBJ2-7,NA,15,NA,TRBV25-1,TGTGCCAGCAGTTACTCCGACGGCGTTCCTTACGAGCAGTACTTC,CASSYSDGVPYEQYF
TRBJ1-5,TRBD1,14,NA,TRBV29-1,TGCAGCGTCGACCGGGACAGGGGCAATCAGCCCCAGCATTTT,CSVDRDRGNQPQHF
TRBJ1-4,NA,16,few,TRBV7-9,TGTGCCAGCAGCACGAAGCACGGGGCCACTAATGAAAAACTGTTTTTT,CASSTKHGATNEKLFF
TRBJ1-2,NA,14,NA,TRBV29-1,TGCAGCGTGGCGCCGGGACAACCTAACTATGGCTACACCTTC,CSVAPGQPNYGYTF
TRBJ1-4,NA,13,many,TRBV6-5,TGTGCCAGCAGAACGGGGTTGGGTGAAAAACTGTTTTTT,CASRTGLGEKLFF
TRBJ2-5,NA,12,NA,TRBV5-1,TGCGCCAGCAGTTGGACCGGAGAGACCCAGTACTTC,CASSWTGETQYF
TRBJ1-1,NA,11,NA,TRBV7-3,TGTGCCAGCTCCTCCCCTTTTGAAGCTTTCTTT,CASSSPFEAFF
TRBJ1-3,NA,14,NA,TRBV5-1,TGCGCCAGCAGCTTGGATGGCAGAGGAAACACCATATATTTT,CASSLDGRGNTIYF
TRBJ2-5,NA,16,few,TRBV3-1,TGTGCCAGCAGCCAAAGACGGGACTCGGCGGGCCAGACCCAGTACTTC,CASSQRRDSAGQTQYF
TRBJ1-5,TRBD1,15,many,TRBV19,TGTGCCGCAACCACCGGGACAGACCGCAATCAGCCCCAGCATTTT,CAATTGTDRNQPQHF
TRBJ1-2,TRBD1,15,NA,TRBV5-6,TGTGCCAGCCAACCCACTGTGACAGGGATCTATGGCTACACCTTC,CASQPTVTGIYGYTF
TRBJ2-2,TRBD1,17,few,TRBV7-9,TGCGCCAGCAGCCAAGACAGGGGGCCTTCGAACACCGGGGAGCTGTTTTTT,CASSQDRGPSNTGELFF
TRBJ2-2,NA,12,few,TRBV12-3/TRBV12-4,TGTGCCAGCAGCTCCGACCTCGGGGAGCTGTTTTTT,CASSSDLGELFF
TRBJ1-1,TRBD1,16,NA,TRBV7-2,TGTGCCAGCAGCTCAAGACAGGGTTCGGCGAACACTGAAGCTTTCTTT,CASSSRQGSANTEAFF
TRBJ1-2,NA,13,few,TRBV12-3/TRBV12-4,TGTGCCAGCAGTTTGAATGGGGGTTTAGGCTACACCTTC,CASSLNGGLGYTF
TRBJ1-1,NA,13,few,TRBV20-1,TGCAGTGCTAGAGATACACAGGGTGTTGAAGCTTTCTTT,CSARDTQGVEAFF
TRBJ1-2,NA,12,NA,TRBV7-6,TGTGCCAGCAGCTTGGCGGGAGCTGGCTACACCTTC,CASSLAGAGYTF
TRBJ1-1,TRBD1,15,NA,TRBV6-5,TGTGCCAGCAGTTACCAAACACAGGGGGCCGGTGAAGCTTTCTTT,CASSYQTQGAGEAFF
TRBJ1-2,NA,13,many,TRBV7-3,TGTGCCAGCAGCTTAACGTTTGGTCGTGGCTACACCTTC,CASSLTFGRGYTF
TRBJ1-2,NA,13,few,TRBV19,TGTGCCAGTAACGATCAGCGAAACTATGGCTACACCTTC,CASNDQRNYGYTF
TRBJ2-7,NA,11,NA,TRBV10-3,TGTGCCATCAGTCTACTTAACGAGCAGTACTTC,CAISLLNEQYF
TRBJ1-4,NA,14,NA,TRBV12-3/TRBV12-4,TGTGCCAGCAGAGCCTGGGGGGGATTAGGAAAACTGTTTTTT,CASRAWGGLGKLFF
TRBJ1-1,NA,15,few,TRBV7-9,TGTGCCAGCAGCCCAAGGGACGACGGGCTCACTGAAGCTTTCTTT,CASSPRDDGLTEAFF
TRBJ1-3,NA,13,many,TRBV25-1,TGTGCCAGCAGTGGATCCAATGGAAACACCATATATTTT,CASSGSNGNTIYF